The 20 T cell receptor beta chains given below trace back to one sample, sequenced in a study of post-analysis software for immune sequencing data. General observations from the study: Compared with controls, patients had more of 4 to 6 TRBV segments, including TRBV5-6, TRBV5-1 and TRBV20-1.

The TCR beta cDNA libraries contained unique molecular identifiers. Each CDR3 protein is one row after TCRdb ran MiXCR on the PCR reads. The data contain some 240,000 distinct CDR3 sequences, 35% to 40% of them singletons. No cognate antigen is known for these TCRs. Sequences were obtained from blood. The receptors were gathered from a girl aged 10-17 years with multiple sclerosis.

This chain links TRBV3-1 with TRBJ1-2; D ambiguous. This CDR3 has 13 amino acids. Germline assignment: CDR1 LGHDT and CDR2 YNNKEL (reference sequence). The ends were cut back, 4 bases at V and 7 bases at J, with 13 bases in the middle. CDR3 in DNA: TGTGCCAGCAGCCTATTCGGGCTTTCTGGCTACACCTTC. Protein product: CASSLFGLSGYTF.

This clonotype was detected only a few times. A much more abundant neighbour one base away suggests this may be a read error. The chain combines TRBV29-1 with TRBJ1-2, with a possible D match to TRBD1 (6 bases). This CDR3 region has 15 residues. Trimming cost V 5 bases and J 3 bases, with 19 bases left between them. Germline V gene sequence: CDR1 SQVTM, CDR2 ANQGSEA. DNA of the CDR3: TGCAGCGTTTGGGACACCCAGGTTACTGACTATGGCTACACCTTC. Protein product: CSVWDTQVTDYGYTF.

This clonotype has ten or more counts. The chain links TRBV5-1 to TRBJ2-5, with D perhaps given as TRBD1 or TRBD2 (6 bases each). Trimming took off 4 bases at V and 3 bases at J, with 19 bases between the two ends. CDR1 and CDR2 from the germline V gene are SGHRS and YFSETQ. CDR3 length: 16 amino acids. CDR3: CASSPGFGGPKETQYF. As DNA, the CDR3 is TGCGCCAGCAGCCCGGGCTTTGGGGGGCCGAAAGAGACCCAGTACTTC.

V gene TRBV6-1 combines with J gene TRBJ1-1, with D tentatively TRBD1 (6 bases). Looked up from germline, CDR1 is MNHNS and CDR2 is SASEGT. CDR3 size: 14 residues. V lost 6 bases and J lost 5, with 16 bases in between. CDR3 protein: CASSQGGGPTEAFF. The CDR3 DNA reads TGTGCCAGCAGCCAGGGAGGGGGGCCAACTGAAGCTTTCTTT.

The CDR3 DNA sequence: TGCAGTGCTAGAGGGGACAGGGGTTCCCAAAGCACCCTCCACTTT. Protein sequence: CSARGDRGSQSTLHF. The chain links TRBV20-1 to TRBJ1-6; TRBD1 matches 10 bases. The CDR3 is made up of 15 amino acids. Germline V lookup: CDR1 DFQATT, CDR2 SNEGSKA (reference sequence). V shed 1 base, J shed 14 bases, and the junction held 11 bases outside the gene matches.

The chain is built from TRBV6-4 and TRBJ2-7; 9 positions match TRBD1. The V and J ends lost 7 bases and 3 bases, in that order; junction bases with no gene match: 13. The CDR3 has 16 residues. The germline CDR1 and CDR2 sequences are MRHNA and SNTAGT. CDR3 DNA: TGTGCCAGCATCGTGCTGGCGGACAGGGGAAACTACGAGCAGTACTTC. This translates into CASIVLADRGNYEQYF.

The chain uses TRBV6-6 and TRBJ2-5; TRBD2 might be the D (7 bases). The CDR3 length is 14 residues. V shed 7 bases and J shed 4 bases, with 16 bases lying between them. CDR1 is MNHNY, CDR2 SVGAGI, per germline (reference sequence). The DNA for the CDR3 is TGTGCCAGCACCACGGGGGGCTCGGGAGAGACCCAGTACTTC. Protein: CASTTGGSGETQYF.

The sample holds many counts of this clonotype. The chain recombines TRBV7-9 with TRBJ1-1, with TRBD1 as a possible D gene (5 bases). The germline V and J ends were trimmed by 5 bases and 0 bases, with 7 bases remaining between them. The CDR3 spans 13 residues. The germline gives CDR1 SEHNR, CDR2 FQNEAQ (reference sequence). CDR3 sequence (DNA): TGTGCCAGCAGCCCGACAGTGAACACTGAAGCTTTCTTT. Residues: CASSPTVNTEAFF. Full variable domain (outside the CDR3, taken from reference TRBV7-9 and TRBJ1-1): DTGVSQNPRHKITKRGQNVTFRCDPISEHNRLYWYRQTLGQGPEFLTYFQNEAQLEKSRLLSDRFSAERPKGSFSTLEIQRTEQGDSAMYLCASSPTVNTEAFFGQGTRLTVV.

CDR3 loop: CSARDRVSISYNEQYF. Written as DNA, the CDR3 is TGCAGTGCTAGAGATAGGGTCTCCATCTCCTACAATGAGCAGTACTTC. V usage is TRBV20-1 and J usage is TRBJ2-1; D is unresolved. The J call could be wrong; TRBJ2-7 is a better fit for the DNA end. The CDR3 has 16 amino acids. Germline V gives CDR1 DFQATT, CDR2 SNEGSKA (reference sequence).

In this sample, this clonotype turned up many times. This chain links TRBV29-1 with TRBJ1-2; D gene unclear. V was cut by 6 bases and J by 2 bases, with 16 bases left in between. CDR3 length equals 14 residues. CDR1 and CDR2 (germline): SQVTM, ANQGSEA. For the CDR3, the DNA is TGCAGCGTGGAACCGGACCCTGGGAACTATGGCTACACCTTC. Protein sequence: CSVEPDPGNYGYTF.

The V and J genes are TRBV6-5 and TRBJ2-2; D may match TRBD1 or TRBD2 (6 bases each). The germline CDR1 and CDR2 sequences are MNHEY and SVGAGI. The CDR3 loop spans 13 amino acids. With 6 bases removed from V and 7 bases from J, the gap between germline ends came to 12 bases. CDR3: CASRSGGFGELFF. Here the CDR3 DNA reads TGTGCCAGCAGGTCCGGGGGCTTCGGGGAGCTGTTTTTT.

There are a few counts of this clonotype. The chain combines TRBV7-3 with TRBJ1-1; no clear D gene. Germline V lookup: CDR1 SGHTA, CDR2 FQGTGA. Trimming took 3 bases from V and 6 from J, leaving 14 bases between them. CDR3 length equals 14 residues. Here the CDR3 DNA reads TGTGCCAGCAGCTTCAACTCGGATCTACCTGAAGCTTTCTTT. This codes for CASSFNSDLPEAFF.

This chain uses TRBV15 with TRBJ2-5; D might be TRBD2 (5 bases). V shed 3 bases and J shed 1 base, with 9 bases lying between them. This CDR3 contains 14 residues. Germline CDR1 LNHNV, CDR2 YYDKDF (reference sequence). The CDR3 spells CATSSGLSQETQYF. Written as DNA, the CDR3 is TGTGCCACCAGCAGTGGACTGAGCCAAGAGACCCAGTACTTC.

This clonotype was detected many times. The gene calls are TRBV2 and TRBJ2-3; TRBD2 matches at 13 bases. V lost 6 bases to trimming and J lost 4 bases; unmatched junction nucleotides: 7. Germline V CDR1 and CDR2: SNHLY, FYNNEI. CDR3 length: 16 residues. The CDR3 coding sequence is TGTGCCAGCAGCAGGACTAGCGGGAGAGGTGCAGATACGCAGTATTTT. It yields the protein CASSRTSGRGADTQYF.

The rearrangement links TRBV20-1 to TRBJ2-5, with 8 bases that match TRBD2. The CDR3 is 14 residues long. V was clipped by 0 bases and J by 4 bases; unmatched bases: 4. Germline CDR1 is DFQATT and CDR2 is SNEGSKA (reference sequence). CDR3 nucleotide sequence: TGCAGTGCTAGAGATGGCCTAGCGGGAGAGACCCAGTACTTC. This gives the protein CSARDGLAGETQYF.

This clonotype was observed many times. The V call is TRBV9, the J call TRBJ2-3, with TRBD2 matching over 8 bases. The germline V gene has CDR1 SGDLS and CDR2 YYNGEE. The V segment lost 0 bases and the J segment 2 bases; nucleotides outside the gene matches: 5. The CDR3 is 16 amino acids. The CDR3 loop is CASSVEPSGFTDTQYF. CDR3 in DNA: TGTGCCAGCAGCGTAGAGCCTAGCGGGTTCACAGATACGCAGTATTTT.

The J gene is TRBJ2-5, the V gene TRBV6-4; possibly TRBD2 for D (6 bases). The CDR3 runs 15 residues. In germline, CDR1 is MRHNA, CDR2 SNTAGT. V lost 6 bases to trimming and J lost 3 bases, with 17 bases between them. The CDR3 region is CASSPSGRSEETQYF. CDR3 nucleotide sequence: TGTGCCAGCAGCCCCTCAGGGAGGTCCGAAGAGACCCAGTACTTC.

This rearrangement joins TRBV6-5 to TRBJ2-3; D remains ambiguous. This CDR3 is 14 amino acids long. The germline CDR1 and CDR2 sequences are MNHEY and SVGAGI. Trimming removed 6 bases at V and 0 bases at J, with 10 bases between. The CDR3 DNA sequence: TGTGCCAGCAGACGAAGCATAAGCACAGATACGCAGTATTTT. It yields the protein CASRRSISTDTQYF.

The rearrangement uses TRBV7-9 and TRBJ2-7, with TRBD1 matching 9 bases. With 1 base clipped from V and 6 bases from J, the junction kept 4 bases outside the gene matches. The CDR3 consists of 14 residues. In germline, CDR1 is SEHNR, CDR2 FQNEAQ (reference sequence). CDR3 in amino acids: CASSLVGQGSEQYF. The CDR3 DNA reads as TGTGCCAGCAGCTTAGTGGGACAGGGTAGCGAGCAGTACTTC.

The V and J genes are TRBV6-5 and TRBJ2-5, with 9 bases that match TRBD1. Germline V lookup: CDR1 MNHEY, CDR2 SVGAGI. J lost 2 bases, V lost 5 bases, and 6 bases had no gene match. This CDR3 comprises 15 residues. The CDR3 nucleotides are TGTGCCAGCAGTCGAACAGGGGGCGGGCAAGAGACCCAGTACTTC. Its protein product is CASSRTGGGQETQYF.